These 20 T cell receptor beta chains came from one sample sequenced in a study of cytomegalovirus exposure and HLA in healthy donors (dated by TCRdb to 2016 to 2017). The library was generated by the immunoSEQ multiplex PCR assay. For the multiplex PCR, a mixture combining 60 forward primers for TCR Vbeta segments and 13 reverse primers for TCR Jbeta segments was used. Held by TCRdb, this immuneACCESS table contains in-frame sequences only and omits some clones. Under half of the omission traces to an unresolved V gene where checked; the cause of the rest is unknown. The sample table records some 150,000 clones; 70% to 85% of these occur just once. Around 1.9% of the sample is held by the ten biggest clonotypes. Sequencing was done on a sample of PBMCs. Receptors were obtained from a woman in her 40s in good health and CMV-seronegative.

The chain combines TRBV5-1 with TRBJ2-2, with D uncertain. CDR3 length: 13 residues. Per germline, CDR1 SGHRS and CDR2 YFSETQ. V was pared by 4 bases and J by 7 bases, with 11 bases between. The CDR3 protein is CASSLDHLGELFF. As DNA, the CDR3 is TGCGCCAGCAGCCTAGACCACCTCGGGGAGCTGTTTTTT.

V usage is TRBV9 and J usage is TRBJ2-7; TRBD1 matches at 10 bases. Per germline, CDR1 SGDLS and CDR2 YYNGEE. With V trimmed by 4 bases and J by 4 bases, 5 bases remained unmatched. This CDR3 region has 14 residues. The CDR3 coding sequence is TGTGCCAGCAGCCCACGGGACAGGGGATACGAGCAGTACTTC. It translates to CASSPRDRGYEQYF. The whole variable domain, remainder taken from reference TRBV9 and TRBJ2-7, is DSGVTQTPKHLITATGQRVTLRCSPRSGDLSVYWYQQSLDQGLQFLIQYYNGEERAKGNILERFSAQQFPDLHSELNLSSLELGDSALYFCASSPRDRGYEQYFGPGTRLTVT.

This rearrangement joins TRBV6-6 to TRBJ1-2; D is unclear. The CDR3 totals 14 residues. The germline V and J ends were trimmed by 6 bases and 0 bases, with 11 bases remaining between them. Germline V gene lookup returns CDR1 MNHNY and CDR2 SVGAGI (reference sequence). The CDR3 DNA reads as TGTGCCAGCAGCACGCCTACAGCTAACTATGGCTACACCTTC. Amino acid sequence: CASSTPTANYGYTF.

The chain combines TRBV7-9 with TRBJ2-7, with 7 positions matching TRBD1. CDR3 length: 14 residues. Germline CDR1 SEHNR, CDR2 FQNEAQ (reference sequence). V lost 6 bases, J lost 1 base, and 6 bases stayed unmatched. CDR3 protein: CASRQGTESYEQYF. Written as DNA, the CDR3 is TGTGCCAGCAGACAGGGGACGGAATCCTACGAGCAGTACTTC.

The chain uses TRBV7-2 and TRBJ1-4, with D unclear. Germline V lookup: CDR1 SGHTA, CDR2 FQGNSA. V gave up 5 bases and J gave up 4 bases, with 17 bases separating them. The CDR3 has 16 amino acids. The CDR3 DNA reads TGTGCCAGCAGCGTTAAGTCCCAACTGTATAATGAAAAACTGTTTTTT. Encoded protein: CASSVKSQLYNEKLFF.

This clone was counted between two and nine times. The chain couples TRBV1 to TRBJ2-1; TRBD2 is the table's D call, not checked against the DNA. TRBV1 is designated a pseudogene. The CDR3 runs 18 residues. The CDR3 region has the DNA TGCACCAGCAGCTCCCTAAGAGCGGGAGTTAAAAACTACAATGAGCAGTTCTTC. Translated, it gives CTSSSLRAGVKNYNEQFF.

This chain uses TRBV10-3 with TRBJ1-1; D gene unclear. V lost 0 bases, J lost 6 bases, and 14 bases lay in between. CDR1 ENHRY and CDR2 SYGVKD come from the germline V gene. This CDR3 has 15 amino acids. CDR3 protein: CAISESTTIRSEAFF. Written as DNA, the CDR3 is TGTGCCATCAGTGAGTCTACAACCATTCGATCTGAAGCTTTCTTT.

In its sample, this clone was seen a few times. J is TRBJ1-1 and V is TRBV19, with 8 positions matching TRBD1. The CDR3 extends over 12 amino acids. Trimming cost V 5 bases and J 11 bases; bases outside gene matches: 7. Germline CDR1 reads LNHDA; CDR2 reads SQIVND (reference sequence). Written as DNA, the CDR3 is TGTGCCAGTAGTCCACAGCAGGGGGCGGCTTTCTTT. As protein: CASSPQQGAAFF.

V usage is TRBV10-3 and J usage is TRBJ1-2, with D unclear. V was pared by 0 bases and J by 12 bases, with 17 bases between. Germline lookup yields CDR1 ENHRY and CDR2 SYGVKD. The CDR3 contains 14 residues. CDR3 sequence (DNA): TGTGCCATCAGTGAGTCGAACTCGCCCTCGCGGCACACCTTC. Amino acids: CAISESNSPSRHTF.

The chain links TRBV5-1 to TRBJ1-2, with D uncertain. Trimming removed 4 bases at V and 4 bases at J, with 8 bases between. CDR1 is SGHRS and CDR2 is YFSETQ in the germline V gene. The CDR3 has 12 amino acids. The CDR3: CASSDLGYGYTF. The CDR3 nucleotides read TGCGCCAGCAGCGATCTAGGCTATGGCTACACCTTC.

The rearrangement links TRBV5-1 to TRBJ2-2, with D perhaps matching TRBD2 (5 bases). The CDR3 is 15 residues long. V was shortened by 5 bases and J by 5 bases, with 16 bases between the two germline ends. CDR1 is SGHRS, CDR2 YFSETQ, per germline. The CDR3 here is CASSERTHQTGELFF. DNA of the CDR3: TGCGCCAGCAGTGAGCGGACTCACCAAACCGGGGAGCTGTTTTTT.

The chain employs TRBV29-1 and TRBJ1-5; D call uncertain. The CDR3 length is 12 residues. Germline CDR1 SQVTM, CDR2 ANQGSEA. With 4 bases removed from V and 5 bases from J, the gap between germline ends came to 9 bases. The CDR3 loop is CSVGGQDQPQHF. The DNA for the CDR3 is TGCAGCGTTGGTGGTCAGGATCAGCCCCAGCATTTT.

J is TRBJ2-5 and V is TRBV4-2, with TRBD2 matching 9 bases. Germline CDR1 and CDR2: LGHNA and YNFKEQ. CDR3 length: 16 residues. The J segment lost 4 bases and the V segment lost 4 bases, leaving 10 bases of the junction unmatched. Here the CDR3 DNA reads TGTGCCAGCAGCCGAGGGGATAGCGGGAGTGGAGAGACCCAGTACTTC. Translated: CASSRGDSGSGETQYF.

The chain uses TRBV28 and TRBJ1-5; unclear D gene. V was cut by 6 bases and J by 0 bases, with 6 bases left in between. CDR3 size: 13 residues. Germline values: CDR1 MDHEN, CDR2 SYDVKM. The CDR3 protein is CASRIDSNQPQHF. The CDR3 DNA reads as TGTGCCAGCAGGATAGATAGCAATCAGCCCCAGCATTTT. The variable domain in full, completed from reference TRBV28 and TRBJ1-5, reads DVKVTQSSRYLVKRTGEKVFLECVQDMDHENMFWYRQDPGLGLRLIYFSYDVKMKEKGDIPEGYSVSREKKERFSLILESASTNQTSMYLCASRIDSNQPQHFGDGTRLSIL.

This chain uses TRBV7-9 with TRBJ2-4, with 13 positions matching TRBD2. In germline, CDR1 is SEHNR, CDR2 FQNEAQ (reference sequence). CDR3 length equals 18 residues. With V trimmed by 5 bases and J by 5 bases, 12 bases remained unmatched. This CDR3 is CASSTSGLAGDPENIQYF. CDR3 coding DNA: TGTGCCAGCAGCACAAGCGGACTAGCGGGAGATCCCGAAAACATTCAGTACTTC.

J is TRBJ1-2 and V is TRBV4-1; a possible D gene is TRBD1 (5 bases). CDR3 length: 15 residues. CDR1 is MGHRA, CDR2 YSYEKL, per germline. Trimming pared 1 base from V and 5 bases from J, leaving 14 bases between. The CDR3 bases are TGCGCCAGCAGCCAAGCTCGGGGGACCCGGTATGGCTACACCTTC. Protein product: CASSQARGTRYGYTF.

The chain couples TRBV21-1 to TRBJ2-2; no DNA check was done on the table's D call, TRBD2. TRBV21-1 corresponds to a pseudogene. The CDR3 consists of 21 residues. CDR3 amino acids: CASSSYRDTGLAGPNTGELFF. DNA for the CDR3: TGTGCCAGCAGCAGCTACCGGGACACAGGACTAGCGGGCCCGAACACCGGGGAGCTGTTTTTT.

V usage is TRBV7-3 and J usage is TRBJ2-7, with 7 bases identical to TRBD2. Germline trimming cut 5 bases from V and 6 bases from J; bases unmatched to any gene: 4. From germline, CDR1 is SGHTA and CDR2 FQGTGA. The CDR3 is made up of 12 amino acids. The CDR3 DNA sequence: TGTGCCAGCAGCCCCGGGGGGTCCGAGCAGTACTTC. Its protein is CASSPGGSEQYF.

The chain carries TRBV5-4 and TRBJ2-5; 8 bases match TRBD1. Losses at the gene ends were 0 bases for V and 5 bases for J; bases not matched to a gene: 9. Germline CDR1 is SGHNT and CDR2 is YYREEE (reference sequence). The CDR3 totals 16 residues. The CDR3 loop reads CASSLGGGQGRETQYF. Here the CDR3 DNA reads TGTGCCAGCAGCTTGGGGGGAGGACAGGGTAGGGAGACCCAGTACTTC.

This clone was detected a few times. This chain links TRBV10-1 with TRBJ2-3; D is uncertain. CDR1 and CDR2 (germline): WNHNN, SYGVQD (reference sequence). The CDR3 consists of 15 residues. V shed 0 bases and J shed 2 bases, with 9 bases lying between them. The CDR3 region is CASSESLSPTDTQYF. In DNA, the CDR3 is TGCGCCAGCAGTGAGTCCCTATCTCCCACAGATACGCAGTATTTT.